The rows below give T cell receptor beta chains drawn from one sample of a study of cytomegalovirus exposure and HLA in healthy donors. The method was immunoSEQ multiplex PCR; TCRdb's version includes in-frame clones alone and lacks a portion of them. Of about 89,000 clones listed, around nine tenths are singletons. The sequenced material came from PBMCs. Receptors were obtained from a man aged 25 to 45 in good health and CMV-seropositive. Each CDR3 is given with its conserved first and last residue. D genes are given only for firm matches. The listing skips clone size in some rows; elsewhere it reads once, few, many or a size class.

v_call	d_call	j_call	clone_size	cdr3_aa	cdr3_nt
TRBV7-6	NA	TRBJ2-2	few	CASSLAPGRPLAGELFF	TGTGCCAGCAGCTTAGCGCCGGGGAGGCCGCTAGCCGGGGAGCTGTTTTTT
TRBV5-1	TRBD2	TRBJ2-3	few	CASMPSGSLTDTQYF	TGCGCCAGCATGCCTAGCGGGAGTTTGACAGATACGCAGTATTTT
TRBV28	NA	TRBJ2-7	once	CASTTRRGLSNEQYF	TGTGCCAGCACCACGAGGAGGGGGCTCTCTAACGAGCAGTACTTC
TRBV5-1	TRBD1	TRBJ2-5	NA	CASSPGQSFEGTQYF	TGCGCCAGCTCTCCGGGACAGTCTTTTGAAGGGACCCAGTACTTC
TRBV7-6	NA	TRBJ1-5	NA	CASSLYRDFYSNQPQHF	TGTGCCAGCAGCTTATATCGGGACTTTTATAGCAATCAGCCCCAGCATTTT
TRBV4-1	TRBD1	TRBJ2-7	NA	CASSQGVGTGSYEQYF	TGCGCCAGCAGCCAAGGCGTCGGGACAGGGTCCTACGAGCAGTACTTC
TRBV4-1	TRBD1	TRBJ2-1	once	CASSRSPGQAFDEQFF	TGCGCCAGCAGCCGATCTCCGGGACAGGCTTTCGATGAGCAGTTCTTC
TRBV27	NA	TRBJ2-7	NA	CASSLSLPYEQYF	TGTGCCAGCAGTTTATCCCTTCCCTACGAGCAGTACTTC
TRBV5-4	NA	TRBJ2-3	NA	CASSPPRGAFSDTQYF	TGTGCCAGCAGCCCTCCTCGCGGGGCCTTCTCAGATACGCAGTATTTT
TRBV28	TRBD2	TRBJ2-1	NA	CASHGTSGSNEQFF	TGTGCCAGCCATGGGACTAGCGGGAGTAATGAGCAGTTCTTC
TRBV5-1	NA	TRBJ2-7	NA	CASSDSYEQYF	TGCGCCAGCAGCGACTCCTACGAGCAGTACTTC
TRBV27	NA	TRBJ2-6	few	CASSLRGSGLLGANVLTF	TGTGCCAGCAGTTTAAGGGGGTCAGGCTTGCTAGGGGCCAACGTCCTGACTTTC
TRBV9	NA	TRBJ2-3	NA	CASSRLITDTQYF	TGTGCCAGCAGCCGACTTATCACAGATACGCAGTATTTT
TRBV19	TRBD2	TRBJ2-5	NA	CASSIGSGSGETQYF	TGTGCCAGTAGTATAGGTAGCGGGAGTGGAGAGACCCAGTACTTC
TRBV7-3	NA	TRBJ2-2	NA	CASSLTSWRGLTGELFF	TGTGCCAGCAGCTTAACCAGTTGGCGGGGGCTCACCGGGGAGCTGTTTTTT
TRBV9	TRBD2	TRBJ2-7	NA	CASSGPGGLAGTEQYF	TGTGCCAGCAGCGGCCCGGGGGGACTAGCGGGGACCGAGCAGTACTTC
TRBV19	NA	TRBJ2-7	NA	CASSIQKGSYEQYF	TGTGCCAGTAGTATCCAGAAGGGGTCCTACGAGCAGTACTTC
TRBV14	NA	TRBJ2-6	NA	CASSLRQRSGANVLTF	TGTGCCAGCAGCCTCCGACAACGCTCTGGGGCCAACGTCCTGACTTTC
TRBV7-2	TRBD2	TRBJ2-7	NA	CASSLRASGVHEQYF	TGTGCCAGCAGCTTAAGGGCTAGCGGGGTCCACGAGCAGTACTTC
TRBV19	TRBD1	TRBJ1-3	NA	CASSPGTGFSGNTIYF	TGTGCCAGTAGTCCCGGGACAGGTTTCTCTGGAAACACCATATATTTT
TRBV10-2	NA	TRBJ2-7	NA	CASSESPGRAISYEQYF	TGCGCCAGCAGTGAGTCTCCGGGCAGGGCGATCTCCTACGAGCAGTACTTC
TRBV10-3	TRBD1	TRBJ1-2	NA	CAISESLGRGRLANYGYTF	TGTGCCATCAGTGAGTCCCTGGGCAGGGGGCGACTAGCTAACTATGGCTACACCTTC
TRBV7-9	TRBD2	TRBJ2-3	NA	CASSLGVAGFGTDTQYF	TGTGCCAGCAGCTTAGGGGTAGCGGGATTTGGAACAGATACGCAGTATTTT
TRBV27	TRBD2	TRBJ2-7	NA	CASSPSALRLAVSYEQYF	TGTGCCAGCAGTCCCTCCGCACTACGACTAGCGGTTTCCTACGAGCAGTACTTC
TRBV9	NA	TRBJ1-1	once	CASSVVSGNTEAFF	TGTGCCAGCAGCGTAGTGAGCGGGAACACTGAAGCTTTCTTT
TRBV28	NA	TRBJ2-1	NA	CASSLYSIGEQFF	TGTGCCAGCAGTTTATATAGCATCGGTGAGCAGTTCTTC
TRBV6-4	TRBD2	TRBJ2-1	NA	CASSELAGVNEQFF	TGTGCCAGCAGTGAACTAGCGGGAGTAAATGAGCAGTTCTTC
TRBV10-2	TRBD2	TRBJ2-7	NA	CASSGGLAIYEQYF	TGCGCCAGCAGTGGGGGACTAGCGATCTACGAGCAGTACTTC
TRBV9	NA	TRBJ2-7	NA	CASSVGTRVGYEQYF	TGTGCCAGCAGCGTAGGGACCAGGGTGGGGTACGAGCAGTACTTC
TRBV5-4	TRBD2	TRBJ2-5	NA	CASSFISGRARETQYF	TGTGCCAGCAGCTTCATTAGCGGGAGGGCCCGTGAGACCCAGTACTTC
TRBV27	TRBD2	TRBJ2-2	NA	CASSLSITGLAENTGELFF	TGTGCCAGCAGTTTATCTATCACCGGACTAGCGGAGAACACCGGGGAGCTGTTTTTT
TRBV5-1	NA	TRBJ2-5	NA	CASSLQGGSYQETQYF	TGCGCCAGCAGCTTGCAGGGGGGCTCGTACCAAGAGACCCAGTACTTC
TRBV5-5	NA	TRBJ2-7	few	CASSLERESPEQYF	TGTGCCAGCAGCTTGGAACGGGAGTCACCCGAGCAGTACTTC
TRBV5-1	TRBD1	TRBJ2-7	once	CASSLGPGQGREQYF	TGCGCCAGCAGCTTGGGCCCGGGACAGGGTCGCGAGCAGTACTTC
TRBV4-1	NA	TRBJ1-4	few	CASSYRTVDNEKLFF	TGCGCCAGCAGCTACCGGACAGTTGATAATGAAAAACTGTTTTTT
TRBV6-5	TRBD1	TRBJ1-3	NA	CASSYAPGQKGNTIYF	TGTGCCAGCAGTTACGCGCCGGGACAGAAGGGAAACACCATATATTTT
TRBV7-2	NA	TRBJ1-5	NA	CASSFVSTVGGSNQPQHF	TGTGCCAGCAGCTTTGTATCTACCGTAGGGGGTAGCAATCAGCCCCAGCATTTT
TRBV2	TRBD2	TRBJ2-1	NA	CASRGLAVANEQFF	TGTGCCAGCAGGGGACTAGCGGTGGCGAATGAGCAGTTCTTC
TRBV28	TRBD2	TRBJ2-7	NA	CASSPTLAGGLFEQYF	TGTGCCAGCAGCCCCACTCTAGCGGGAGGGCTCTTCGAGCAGTACTTC
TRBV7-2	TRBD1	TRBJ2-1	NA	CASSLDRGLNNEQFF	TGTGCCAGCAGCTTAGACAGGGGTTTAAACAATGAGCAGTTCTTC
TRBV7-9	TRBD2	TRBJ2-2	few	CASSRRGGLAHKNTGELFF	TGTGCCAGCAGCCGCCGGGGGGGACTAGCGCATAAGAACACCGGGGAGCTGTTTTTT
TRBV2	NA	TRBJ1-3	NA	CASSDGRGFGNTIYF	TGTGCCAGCAGTGACGGCAGGGGATTCGGAAACACCATATATTTT
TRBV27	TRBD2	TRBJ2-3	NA	CASGREDADTQYF	TGTGCCAGCGGACGGGAGGACGCAGATACGCAGTATTTT
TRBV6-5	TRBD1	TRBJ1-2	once	CASSSPGGYGYTF	TGTGCCAGCAGCTCTCCAGGGGGCTATGGCTACACCTTC
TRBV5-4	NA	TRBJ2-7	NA	CASSPRQETYEQYF	TGTGCCAGCAGCCCCCGACAGGAAACCTACGAGCAGTACTTC